The next 20 T cell receptor beta chains were all read from a single sample in a study of T-cell memory formation after mild COVID-19. TCRdb re-analysed the 5' RACE reads in MiXCR, keeping a single row per CDR3 protein. This table has approximately 250,000 distinct CDR3 sequences, around 17% appearing once. The sequenced sample consisted of PBMCs or a T cell subset sorted from them (not recorded which). The receptors were gathered from a man aged 18 to 30 who had mild COVID-19 (a few samples of this study predate the infection). Cell type and time point are not known.

V is TRBV15 and J is TRBJ2-7, with 9 bases matching TRBD2. Germline CDR1 and CDR2: LNHNV and YYDKDF (reference sequence). With V trimmed by 5 bases and J by 7 bases, 9 bases remained unmatched. This CDR3 is built from 14 residues. CDR3 residues: CATSAGFLAGEQYV. The DNA of the CDR3 is TGTGCCACCAGCGCGGGGTTTCTAGCGGGGGAGCAGTACGTC.

This clonotype turned up a few times. V and J are TRBV9 and TRBJ2-1, with 11 bases lining up with TRBD2. The CDR3 spans 15 residues. Germline CDR1 reads SGDLS; CDR2 reads YYNGEE. After removal of 0 bases from V and 6 bases from J, the junction contained 2 bases not matched to a gene. For the CDR3, the DNA is TGTGCCAGCAGCGTAGTAGGGACTAGCGGCAATGAGCAGTTCTTC. Translation gives CASSVVGTSGNEQFF.

The J gene is TRBJ2-1, the V gene TRBV7-9, with a tentative D call TRBD1 (5 bases). Germline assignment: CDR1 SEHNR and CDR2 FQNEAQ (reference sequence). The CDR3 sequence is 11 residues long. In DNA form, the CDR3 reads TGTGTGTCAGGGCATTACAATGAGCAGTTCTTC. Its translation is CVSGHYNEQFF.

This clonotype has only a few counts. The chain carries TRBV12-3 or TRBV12-4 and TRBJ1-5, with no clear D. This CDR3 has 13 amino acids. V was clipped by 1 base and J by 6 bases, with 7 bases between them. CDR3 region: CASSLGRGQPQHF. The CDR3 DNA reads as TGTGCCAGCAGTTTAGGCCGGGGTCAGCCCCAGCATTTT.

In its sample, this clonotype was seen a few times. V usage is TRBV6-5 and J usage is TRBJ1-1; D call uncertain. V lost 0 bases to trimming and J lost 0 bases, with 8 bases between them. CDR1 and CDR2 from the germline V gene are MNHEY and SVGAGI. The CDR3 contains 15 residues. The CDR3 here is CASSYSNGMNTEAFF. The CDR3 DNA reads as TGTGCCAGCAGTTACTCGAATGGGATGAACACTGAAGCTTTCTTT.

For the CDR3, the DNA is TGCGCCAGCAGCCAATTTAGGTACAAGCCCCAGCATTTT. This translates into CASSQFRYKPQHF. The V call is TRBV4-1, the J call TRBJ1-5; D is undetermined. V lost 2 bases and J 8 bases, leaving 10 bases between the germline ends. CDR3 length: 13 residues. CDR1 and CDR2 (germline): MGHRA, YSYEKL.

In its sample, this clonotype was seen a few times. This chain links TRBV2 with TRBJ2-3, with D tentatively TRBD2 (5 bases). The CDR3 is made up of 15 amino acids. The ends were cut back, 5 bases at V and 9 bases at J, with 21 bases in the middle. Germline values: CDR1 SNHLY, CDR2 FYNNEI. CDR3 amino acids: CASSLDYTLRRTQYF. DNA for the CDR3: TGTGCCAGCAGTCTCGACTATACGTTGCGACGCACGCAGTATTTT.

In its sample, this clonotype was seen a few times. The rearrangement joins TRBV4-1 to TRBJ2-1; no definite D call. V gave up 2 bases and J gave up 2 bases, with 16 bases separating them. In germline, CDR1 is MGHRA, CDR2 YSYEKL. This CDR3 contains 17 residues. The CDR3 protein is CASSQPPSRTTYNEQFF. The CDR3 nucleotides read TGCGCCAGCAGCCAACCCCCATCCAGGACCACCTACAATGAGCAGTTCTTC.

The rearrangement uses TRBV20-1 and TRBJ2-2; 11 positions agree with TRBD2. Losses at the gene ends were 1 base for V and 4 bases for J; bases not matched to a gene: 2. This CDR3 comprises 15 residues. CDR1 is DFQATT and CDR2 is SNEGSKA in the germline V gene (reference sequence). CDR3 region: CSARVLAGATGELFF. Here the CDR3 DNA reads TGCAGTGCTAGAGTACTAGCGGGGGCCACCGGGGAGCTGTTTTTT.

V is TRBV7-2 and J is TRBJ2-3; D gene unclear. Germline V gene lookup returns CDR1 SGHTA and CDR2 FQGNSA. This CDR3 has 14 residues. V gave up 2 bases and J gave up 3 bases, with 9 bases separating them. CDR3 residues: CASSLSLRTDTQYF. CDR3 sequence (DNA): TGTGCCAGCAGCTTATCTCTGAGGACAGATACGCAGTATTTT. Supplemented by reference TRBV7-2 and TRBJ2-3, the full variable domain reads GAGVSQSPSNKVTEKGKDVELRCDPISGHTALYWYRQSLGQGLEFLIYFQGNSAPDKSGLPSDRFSAERTGGSVSTLTIQRTQQEDSAVYLCASSLSLRTDTQYFGPGTRLTVL.

The chain uses TRBV4-3 and TRBJ2-3; D may be TRBD1 (5 bases). The CDR3 length is 13 residues. V gave up 0 bases and J gave up 7 bases, with 8 bases separating them. Germline-derived CDR1 and CDR2 are LGHNA and YSLEER. CDR3 sequence: CASSQDQGNTQYF. For the CDR3, the DNA is TGCGCCAGCAGCCAAGATCAGGGAAATACGCAGTATTTT.

The rearrangement joins TRBV2 to TRBJ2-5; weak D call: TRBD1 (5 bases). In germline, CDR1 is SNHLY, CDR2 FYNNEI. This CDR3 contains 12 residues. Trimming cost V 7 bases and J 2 bases, with 8 bases left between them. The CDR3 sequence is CASKQEQETQYF. CDR3 DNA: TGTGCCAGCAAACAGGAACAAGAGACCCAGTACTTC.

This rearrangement joins TRBV10-1 to TRBJ2-7, with 11 bases lining up with TRBD1. Germline V gene sequence: CDR1 WNHNN, CDR2 SYGVQD (reference sequence). This CDR3 comprises 13 residues. Unmatched junction bases numbered 4, after V lost 6 bases and J lost 6 bases. CDR3 sequence reads: CASRAGTGGEQYF. The DNA of the CDR3 is TGCGCCAGCAGAGCCGGGACAGGGGGCGAGCAGTACTTC.

This clonotype was found many times. This sequence joins TRBV5-6 and TRBJ2-1; D remains ambiguous. Germline V gene data show CDR1 as SGHDT and CDR2 as YYEEEE. The CDR3 runs to 14 residues. V was pared by 2 bases and J by 7 bases, with 13 bases between. The CDR3 here is CASSFVGLVNEQFF. In DNA, the CDR3 is TGTGCCAGCAGCTTTGTGGGATTGGTAAATGAGCAGTTCTTC.

This clonotype turned up a few times. V gene TRBV2 combines with J gene TRBJ2-7; TRBD1 agrees at 7 bases. The CDR3 covers 13 residues. CDR1 is SNHLY, CDR2 FYNNEI, per germline. Trimming cost V 5 bases and J 7 bases; bases outside gene matches: 8. Here the CDR3 DNA reads TGTGCCAGCAGTAGGGACAGCCAAGGGGAGCAGTACGTC. This codes for CASSRDSQGEQYV.

This clonotype has only a few counts. The rearrangement links TRBV10-3 to TRBJ2-2; 10 bases fit TRBD1. CDR1 is ENHRY, CDR2 SYGVKD, per germline. The CDR3 is 16 residues long. Trimming took 5 bases from V and 7 from J; bases not matched to a gene: 10. The CDR3 bases are TGTGCCATCAGTTCCGGCCCGGGACAGGGGATCGGGGAGCTGTTTTTT. Amino acid sequence: CAISSGPGQGIGELFF.

This clonotype was found a few times. The chain couples TRBV5-6 to TRBJ2-5; 7 bases are a match to TRBD1. CDR3 length: 13 residues. V trimming: 6 bases; J trimming: 7 bases; junction bases outside the gene matches: 9. Germline V gives CDR1 SGHDT, CDR2 YYEEEE. CDR3: CASTETYRGTQYF. DNA for the CDR3: TGTGCCAGCACCGAAACGTACAGGGGGACCCAGTACTTC.

This clonotype was found many times. The rearrangement links TRBV4-1 to TRBJ2-7, with a tentative D call TRBD2 (5 bases). V lost 0 bases and J lost 0, with 15 bases in between. The V gene's germline CDR1 is MGHRA and CDR2 YSYEKL. CDR3 size: 17 residues. This chain's CDR3 is CASSQEWTSGSSYEQYF. The CDR3 DNA reads TGCGCCAGCAGCCAAGAGTGGACCAGCGGTAGCTCCTACGAGCAGTACTTC.

V is TRBV6-5 and J is TRBJ1-6; tentatively, D is TRBD1 (6 bases). In germline, CDR1 is MNHEY, CDR2 SVGAGI. Trimming stripped 6 bases from V and 17 bases from J, with 20 bases between. The CDR3 loop spans 13 amino acids. The CDR3 loop is CASRLSTGNPVHF. DNA of the CDR3: TGTGCCAGCAGGCTTTCCACAGGGAACCCCGTCCACTTT.

This chain connects TRBV10-1 to TRBJ2-1; D is tentatively TRBD1 or TRBD2 (6 bases each). Germline lookup yields CDR1 WNHNN and CDR2 SYGVQD (reference sequence). Trimming cost V 2 bases and J 8 bases, with 13 bases left between them. The CDR3 is made up of 14 amino acids. CDR3 coding DNA: TGCGCCAGCAGTGAGGGAGGGGGGACGGATGAGCAGTTCTTC. It yields the protein CASSEGGGTDEQFF.